Below are 11 T cell receptor beta chains sequenced from a single sample in a study of identical twins. TCRdb analysed the 5' RACE reads with MiXCR anew, one entry per CDR3 protein. The sample consists of roughly 1.6 million distinct CDR3 sequences, around a third of them appearing once. Sequencing was done on a sample of cord blood. The receptors here all came from a newborn girl in good health.

The table lists this clonotype with a few counts. The chain has TRBV20-1 and TRBJ1-2, with unresolved D. The CDR3 length is 16 residues. Germline V lookup: CDR1 DFQATT, CDR2 SNEGSKA (reference sequence). Deletions cut 6 bases from V and 5 bases from J, with 25 bases between. The CDR3 loop reads CSAPGRPPVNLYGYTF. In DNA form, the CDR3 reads TGCAGTGCCCCCGGGAGGCCCCCAGTCAACTTATATGGCTACACCTTC.

This clonotype has a handful of counts. V is TRBV6-5 and J is TRBJ2-1, with D uncertain. This CDR3 has 15 amino acids. Trimming pared 6 bases from V and 6 bases from J, leaving 18 bases between. Germline assignment: CDR1 MNHEY and CDR2 SVGAGI. The CDR3 DNA sequence: TGTGCCAGCAGGAGGCTATCGGTTTTCGGCAATGAGCAGTTCTTC. Protein sequence: CASRRLSVFGNEQFF.

This clonotype was seen more than once but under ten times. The chain couples TRBV12-3 or TRBV12-4 to TRBJ2-2; no firm D call. Trimming removed 2 bases from V and 4 bases from J, with 8 bases in between. This CDR3 is 14 amino acids long. The chain's CDR3 is CASSLTRSTGELFF. The CDR3 DNA follows: TGTGCCAGCAGTTTAACACGGAGCACCGGGGAGCTGTTTTTT.

This chain connects TRBV29-1 to TRBJ1-2; no reliable D call. Germline V gene sequence: CDR1 SQVTM, CDR2 ANQGSEA. There are 13 residues in the CDR3. Trimming removed 3 bases at V and 0 bases at J, with 8 bases between. The CDR3 region is CSVDLRANYGYTF. In nucleotides, the CDR3 is TGCAGCGTTGACCTCCGAGCTAACTATGGCTACACCTTC.

This clonotype was seen only a few times. This rearrangement joins TRBV12-3 or TRBV12-4 to TRBJ2-1, with D perhaps TRBD2 (6 bases). Trimming cost V 6 bases and J 0 bases, with 18 bases left between them. CDR3 size: 17 residues. Here the CDR3 reads CASRHKPGLSSYNEQFF. In DNA, the CDR3 is TGTGCCAGCAGACACAAACCGGGACTGAGCTCCTACAATGAGCAGTTCTTC.

This clonotype showed up just a few times. The V call is TRBV20-1, the J call TRBJ1-4; D call uncertain. CDR1 and CDR2 (germline): DFQATT, SNEGSKA (reference sequence). Trimming pared 5 bases from V and 5 bases from J, leaving 24 bases between. This CDR3 has 17 amino acids. CDR3: CSAPPAGTKALNEKLFF. The CDR3 DNA reads TGCAGTGCTCCTCCGGCCGGCACTAAGGCGCTAAATGAAAAACTGTTTTTT.

This clonotype was recorded at least ten times. The V call is TRBV7-8, the J call TRBJ2-1; D is perhaps TRBD2 (5 bases). The CDR3 covers 15 residues. CDR1 is SGHVS, CDR2 FQNEAQ, per germline. V lost 3 bases and J lost 4, with 13 bases in between. The CDR3 reads CASSFIRERYNEQFF. The CDR3 region has the DNA TGTGCCAGCAGCTTTATTCGCGAGCGGTACAATGAGCAGTTCTTC.

The rearrangement links TRBV9 to TRBJ2-1, with a weak D call TRBD1 (5 bases). Germline V lookup: CDR1 SGDLS, CDR2 YYNGEE. V lost 3 bases, J lost 4 bases, and 14 bases lay in between. The CDR3 sequence is 15 residues long. The CDR3, as DNA: TGTGCCAGCAGCGGACCCCTAGGGGCATACAATGAGCAGTTCTTC. Its translation: CASSGPLGAYNEQFF.

This clonotype was seen a few times. This rearrangement joins TRBV29-1 to TRBJ1-1; D gene unclear. The length of the CDR3 is 13 residues. Trimming left V 3 bases short and J 1 base short, with 9 bases between. Germline assignment: CDR1 SQVTM and CDR2 ANQGSEA. CDR3 DNA sequence: TGCAGCGTTGAGTTGGGAGGGAACACTGAAGCTTTCTTT. The encoded protein is CSVELGGNTEAFF.

The chain links TRBV4-2 to TRBJ2-2; D gene unclear. The CDR3 runs to 14 residues. V lost 1 base and J 6 bases, leaving 9 bases between the germline ends. Germline-derived CDR1 and CDR2 are LGHNA and YNFKEQ. CDR3 amino acids: CASSQALVPGELFF. The CDR3, as DNA: TGTGCCAGCAGCCAAGCTCTAGTCCCCGGGGAGCTGTTTTTT.

With respect to this clonotype: One end of the junction is discordant with germline, which a read error may explain. The J gene is TRBJ1-1, the V gene TRBV18; D gene uncertain. The CDR3 runs to 15 residues. CDR1 and CDR2 from the germline V gene are KGHSH and LQKENI. CDR3 bases: TGTGCCAGCTCGACGGGTCGAAACATGAACACTGAGGCTTTCTTT. This codes for CASSTGRNMNTEAFF.